These 32 T cell receptor beta chains share one sample of origin, sequenced in a study of OX40 agonist ivuxolimab in advanced cancers. Only in-frame clones appear in the TCRdb table, and some are missing; sequencing was by immunoSEQ multiplex PCR. The sample has around 82,000 clones, around 90% seen once; the top ten hold 0.45% to 0.55%. The sequenced sample was CD4+ or CD8+ T cells sorted from blood, obtained in a trial of the OX40 agonist ivuxolimab. The source of these receptors is an adult with an advanced solid tumor such as melanoma, head and neck, liver or kidney cancer.

The chain recombines TRBV19 with TRBJ1-5, with a possible D match to TRBD1 (6 bases). Deletions cut 4 bases from V and 1 base from J, with 23 bases between. This CDR3 has 19 amino acids. Looked up from germline, CDR1 is LNHDA and CDR2 is SQIVND (reference sequence). The CDR3 spells CASSKYPPRTVRSNQPQHF. The CDR3 DNA sequence: TGTGCCAGTAGTAAATACCCCCCTCGGACAGTTCGGAGCAATCAGCCCCAGCATTTT.

Here the CDR3 DNA reads TGTGCCAGCACTGTGGGTCTAGTCTACGAGCAGTACTTC. Amino acid sequence: CASTVGLVYEQYF. The chain employs TRBV2 and TRBJ2-7, with D unresolved. The CDR3 totals 13 residues. Trimming pared 7 bases from V and 3 bases from J, leaving 13 bases between. CDR1 SNHLY and CDR2 FYNNEI come from the germline V gene.

This chain uses TRBV10-3 with TRBJ2-1, with 8 nucleotides matching TRBD1. The CDR3 length is 14 residues. The junction had 11 bases not matched to a gene; V was cut back by 9 bases and J by 7 bases. Per the germline V gene, CDR1 is ENHRY and CDR2 is SYGVKD. This CDR3 reads CAIGDRSGSNEQFF. As DNA, the CDR3 is TGTGCCATTGGGGACAGGTCCGGGAGTAATGAGCAGTTCTTC.

The V call is TRBV7-3, the J call TRBJ1-1; possible D gene TRBD1, 5 bases. The CDR3 runs to 15 residues. V lost 5 bases and J lost 1, with 14 bases in between. Germline assignment: CDR1 SGHTA and CDR2 FQGTGA. The CDR3 spells CASSPEGHQNTEAFF. In DNA form, the CDR3 reads TGTGCCAGCAGCCCAGAGGGGCACCAGAACACTGAAGCTTTCTTT.

The gene calls are TRBV2 and TRBJ1-6, with D perhaps matching TRBD1 (5 bases). CDR1 and CDR2 from the germline V gene are SNHLY and FYNNEI. The CDR3 consists of 15 residues. Trimming took off 5 bases at V and 7 bases at J, with 15 bases between the two ends. The CDR3 protein is CASSNPGTVNSPLHF. DNA for the CDR3: TGTGCCAGCAGTAATCCCGGGACCGTGAATTCACCCCTCCACTTT.

The gene calls are TRBV7-8 and TRBJ2-1, with a weak D call TRBD1 (5 bases). With 5 bases removed from V and 8 bases from J, the gap between germline ends came to 13 bases. The CDR3 has 13 residues. The germline V gene has CDR1 SGHVS and CDR2 FQNEAQ. The CDR3 reads CASSPQTTDEQFF. Here the CDR3 DNA reads TGTGCCAGCAGCCCCCAAACGACAGATGAGCAGTTCTTC.

J is TRBJ2-3 and V is TRBV2; D gene unclear. The V gene's germline CDR1 is SNHLY and CDR2 FYNNEI. This CDR3 has 14 amino acids. The ends were cut back, 4 bases at V and 1 base at J, with 9 bases in the middle. CDR3 bases: TGTGCCAGCAGTGGTGGTTTCGGCACAGATACGCAGTATTTT. It codes for CASSGGFGTDTQYF.

This clone came up a few times. The chain recombines TRBV18 with TRBJ1-4; 9 nucleotides agree with TRBD1. The V gene end was trimmed by 3 bases and the J gene end by 0 bases; junction bases not matched to a gene: 5. Germline CDR1 and CDR2: KGHSH and LQKENI. The CDR3 has 17 amino acids. The chain's CDR3 is CASSPTRQGATNEKLFF. The CDR3 bases are TGTGCCAGCTCACCGACCCGACAGGGGGCAACTAATGAAAAACTGTTTTTT.

The rearrangement uses TRBV11-3 and TRBJ1-2; maybe TRBD1 (5 bases). The CDR3 totals 15 residues. V dropped 4 bases and J dropped 4 bases, with 16 bases sitting between them. The germline V gene encodes CDR1 SGHNT and CDR2 YENEEA. CDR3 region: CASSSSGTDTYGYTF. In DNA, the CDR3 is TGTGCCAGCAGCTCCTCCGGGACGGACACCTATGGCTACACCTTC.

Note on this clone: Different DNA sequences within this sample yield the same CDR3. CDR3 in amino acids: CASIGTSGNTIYF. The CDR3 DNA reads TGTGCCAGCATCGGGACGTCAGGAAACACCATATATTTT. J is TRBJ1-3 and V is TRBV6-5; D may be TRBD1 (5 bases). This CDR3 comprises 13 residues. Trimming took 7 bases from V and 4 from J, leaving 11 bases between them. Germline V gene sequence: CDR1 MNHEY, CDR2 SVGAGI.

The gene calls are TRBV4-3 and TRBJ2-1; D gene unclear. The germline V gene has CDR1 LGHNA and CDR2 YSLEER. The V end lost 0 bases, the J end lost 9 bases, and 3 bases lay between the germline ends. This CDR3 contains 11 residues. The CDR3 is CASSQEGEQFF. The CDR3 bases are TGCGCCAGCAGCCAAGAAGGTGAGCAGTTCTTC.

The chain has TRBV6-5 and TRBJ1-2, with no clear D. Germline lookup yields CDR1 MNHEY and CDR2 SVGAGI. Deletions cut 0 bases from V and 6 bases from J, with 14 bases between. This CDR3 is built from 15 residues. CDR3 sequence: CASSYSGLGIHGYTF. Here the CDR3 DNA reads TGTGCCAGCAGTTACTCAGGACTGGGGATTCATGGCTACACCTTC.

The chain links TRBV7-2 to TRBJ2-1; tentative D call: TRBD2 (6 bases). The germline V gene has CDR1 SGHTA and CDR2 FQGNSA. V lost 4 bases and J lost 5, with 15 bases in between. The CDR3 contains 15 residues. The CDR3 coding sequence is TGTGCCAGCAGCTGGACCGGGACTGGTAACAATGAGCAGTTCTTC. Amino acids: CASSWTGTGNNEQFF.

This chain joins TRBV7-3 and TRBJ1-1; D gene uncertain. The germline CDR1 and CDR2 sequences are SGHTA and FQGTGA. The CDR3 is 13 residues long. Deletions cut 3 bases from V and 3 bases from J, with 8 bases between. The CDR3 here is CASSLAVDTEAFF. The CDR3 nucleotides are TGTGCCAGCAGCTTGGCTGTTGACACTGAAGCTTTCTTT.

The chain uses TRBV7-9 and TRBJ1-2, with D unclear. Between the trimmed V and J ends, which lost 1 base and 5 bases, there was a span of 8 bases. CDR3 length: 13 amino acids. Germline assignment: CDR1 SEHNR and CDR2 FQNEAQ (reference sequence). CDR3 region: CASSLEAEYGYTF. In DNA, the CDR3 is TGTGCCAGCAGCTTAGAGGCGGAGTATGGCTACACCTTC.

This chain connects TRBV5-1 to TRBJ2-1; TRBD1 agrees at 9 bases. The CDR3 is 18 amino acids. The trim removed 5 bases at V and 9 bases at J, leaving 21 bases unmatched. Germline CDR1 and CDR2: SGHRS and YFSETQ. This CDR3 reads CASSERTGVLGELGEQFF. CDR3 coding DNA: TGCGCCAGCAGTGAGAGGACAGGGGTCTTGGGGGAGTTAGGTGAGCAGTTCTTC.

The chain combines TRBV25-1 with TRBJ1-2; tentatively, D is TRBD1 (5 bases). The germline V and J ends were trimmed by 6 bases and 0 bases, with 11 bases remaining between them. The CDR3 extends over 14 amino acids. Per germline, CDR1 MGHDK and CDR2 SYGVNS. The CDR3 here is CASRGRGANYGYTF. The DNA for the CDR3 is TGTGCCAGCAGGGGACGGGGAGCTAACTATGGCTACACCTTC.

The chain has TRBV11-3 and TRBJ2-1; 7 bases align to TRBD1. Germline V CDR1 and CDR2: SGHNT, YENEEA. The CDR3 is 15 amino acids. V lost 2 bases and J lost 5; bases outside the gene matches: 6. CDR3 nucleotide sequence: TGTGCCAGCAGCTTAAGTTGGGACAGCCACAATGAGCAGTTCTTC. Residues: CASSLSWDSHNEQFF.

This clone was seen a few times. V is TRBV28 and J is TRBJ1-5; D is perhaps TRBD1 (5 bases). Germline CDR1 reads MDHEN; CDR2 reads SYDVKM. The CDR3 is made up of 13 amino acids. V was clipped by 8 bases and J by 0 bases, with 8 bases between them. This chain's CDR3 is CASGAYSNQPQHF. Here the CDR3 DNA reads TGTGCCAGCGGGGCGTATAGCAATCAGCCCCAGCATTTT.

This clone occurred once. V usage is TRBV7-2 and J usage is TRBJ1-2; tentative D call: TRBD1 (5 bases). CDR1 is SGHTA and CDR2 is FQGNSA in the germline V gene. The CDR3 totals 15 residues. V was clipped by 5 bases and J by 3 bases, with 16 bases between them. The CDR3 DNA reads TGTGCCAGCAGCCCCTCGCGGGGGGTCGACTATGGCTACACCTTC. This sequence encodes CASSPSRGVDYGYTF.

This clone was recorded a few times. Written as DNA, the CDR3 is TGTGCCACCCACAGTGAAGCTTTCTTT. Translation gives CATHSEAFF. This sequence joins TRBV6-5 and TRBJ1-1; D call uncertain. The V end lost 10 bases, the J end lost 7 bases, and 7 bases lay between the germline ends. In germline, CDR1 is MNHEY, CDR2 SVGAGI. This CDR3 comprises 9 residues.

This clone was observed once. The chain joins TRBV5-1 to TRBJ2-7; D is perhaps TRBD1 (5 bases). CDR1 is SGHRS and CDR2 is YFSETQ in the germline V gene. The V gene lost 4 bases and the J gene lost 2 bases, with 13 bases spanning the gap. CDR3 length: 14 amino acids. CDR3 in DNA: TGCGCCAGCAGCGCCGGACAAGACGCCTACGAGCAGTACTTC. Residues: CASSAGQDAYEQYF.

The chain combines TRBV5-1 with TRBJ2-5; D could derive from TRBD1 or TRBD2 (5 bases each). V was trimmed by 0 bases and J by 5 bases, leaving 17 bases between them. Germline values: CDR1 SGHRS, CDR2 YFSETQ. The CDR3 covers 16 residues. The CDR3 spells CASSLDLARVGETQYF. The CDR3 coding sequence is TGCGCCAGCAGCTTGGATCTAGCCAGGGTGGGGGAGACCCAGTACTTC.

The J gene is TRBJ2-7, the V gene TRBV5-4; 11 bases are shared with TRBD1. The CDR3 has 17 residues. From germline, CDR1 is SGHNT and CDR2 YYREEE (reference sequence). The ends lost 4 bases at V and 0 bases at J; junction bases unmatched: 9. The CDR3 loop is CASSPKPGTGGSYEQYF. The CDR3 DNA sequence: TGTGCCAGCAGCCCAAAACCCGGGACAGGGGGCTCCTACGAGCAGTACTTC.

The CDR3 region has the DNA TGTGCCAGTAGTAGCCCCCGGGAGGGAAGGAATGAGCAGTTCTTC. Amino acids: CASSSPREGRNEQFF. The chain employs TRBV19 and TRBJ2-1; TRBD2 aligns across 8 bases. The CDR3 totals 15 residues. After removal of 4 bases from V and 7 bases from J, the junction contained 9 bases not matched to a gene. Germline V gene data show CDR1 as LNHDA and CDR2 as SQIVND (reference sequence).

This chain connects TRBV7-8 to TRBJ1-2; D is unresolved. Trimming took 0 bases from V and 6 from J, leaving 8 bases between them. This CDR3 spans 13 amino acids. The germline V gene has CDR1 SGHVS and CDR2 FQNEAQ. The CDR3 DNA follows: TGTGCCAGCAGCTTAGCGGCCGGGGATGGCTACACCTTC. Amino acid sequence: CASSLAAGDGYTF.

The chain is built from TRBV11-2 and TRBJ1-1; 8 nucleotides match TRBD1. Germline V lookup: CDR1 SGHAT, CDR2 FQNNGV. The V and J ends lost 6 bases and 4 bases, in that order; junction bases with no gene match: 4. The length of the CDR3 is 13 residues. The CDR3: CASSYDRGTEAFF. Written as DNA, the CDR3 is TGTGCCAGCAGTTATGACAGGGGCACTGAAGCTTTCTTT.

This clone was detected a few times. The gene calls are TRBV20-1 and TRBJ1-1; the D gene is possibly TRBD1 (5 bases). Deletions cut 6 bases from V and 4 bases from J, with 6 bases between. Germline CDR1 is DFQATT and CDR2 is SNEGSKA (reference sequence). This CDR3 is built from 10 residues. The CDR3 sequence is CSAGVTEAFF. The CDR3 DNA follows: TGCAGTGCAGGGGTCACTGAAGCTTTCTTT.

V is TRBV5-1 and J is TRBJ2-4, with D tentatively TRBD2 (6 bases). CDR1 and CDR2 from the germline V gene are SGHRS and YFSETQ. V was pared by 8 bases and J by 6 bases, with 15 bases between. This CDR3 has 13 residues. The CDR3 reads CASSWGGRNIQYF. DNA of the CDR3: TGCGCCAGTAGTTGGGGAGGCAGAAACATTCAGTACTTC.

The chain joins TRBV7-2 to TRBJ2-3, with 12 bases aligning to TRBD1. V was pared by 5 bases and J by 4 bases, with 7 bases of the junction left unmatched. The CDR3 loop spans 16 amino acids. CDR1 and CDR2 from the germline V gene are SGHTA and FQGNSA. The CDR3 spells CASSNPGQGAADTQYF. In nucleotides, the CDR3 is TGTGCCAGCAGCAATCCGGGACAGGGGGCGGCAGATACGCAGTATTTT.

This clone turned up a few times. V is TRBV9 and J is TRBJ2-6, with a tentative D call TRBD2 (5 bases). This CDR3 spans 16 amino acids. Trimming left V 3 bases short and J 2 bases short, with 12 bases between. Per germline, CDR1 SGDLS and CDR2 YYNGEE. CDR3 bases: TGTGCCAGCAGCGACCCACCCGGGGCTGGGGCCAACGTCCTGACTTTC. Translated, it gives CASSDPPGAGANVLTF.

This chain connects TRBV6-1 to TRBJ2-5, with unresolved D. This CDR3 is built from 13 residues. V lost 10 bases to trimming and J lost 7 bases, with 19 bases between them. Looked up from germline, CDR1 is MNHNS and CDR2 is SASEGT. CDR3 loop: CAILGQDEWTQYF. In DNA form, the CDR3 reads TGTGCCATCTTAGGGCAGGATGAGTGGACCCAGTACTTC.